Listed below are T cell receptor beta chains from one sample, sequenced in a study of human CD8 memory T cell subsets. For each CDR3 protein, TCRdb gives one entry from its re-call of the 5' RACE reads, without DNA. Its clone listing holds 10,000 to 12,000 distinct CDR3 sequences. The sample comprised CD8+ T cells from PBMCs. These receptors originate from a human donor in good health. The CDR3 runs from the conserved cysteine through the conserved F or W. Rows may omit the clone size; those that give it use once, few, many or a size class.

V	J	size	CDR3
TRBV7-8	TRBJ2-7	.	CASSLKFLGERTYEQYF
TRBV5-1	TRBJ2-3	.	CASSDTEAGSASTDTQYF
TRBV7-9	TRBJ1-2	.	CASSPGETVSLYGYTF
TRBV29-1	TRBJ2-7	.	CSVEDRDRPYEQYF
TRBV27	TRBJ1-1	.	CATRPGYGNTEAFF
TRBV19	TRBJ2-6	.	CASSIPSGANVLTF
TRBV7-9	TRBJ2-3	.	CASSFQTSTDTQYF
TRBV28	TRBJ1-1	.	CASRSTGGTEAFF
TRBV28	TRBJ2-3	.	CASSFLAGTDTQYF
TRBV25-1	TRBJ1-2	.	CASSAGTGRKANYGYTF
TRBV11-2	TRBJ2-5	medium-sized	CASSLGGWLEEETQYF
TRBV4-2	TRBJ2-2	.	CASREGQGEPRFGGELFF
TRBV9	TRBJ2-7	.	CASSVGTSGRVEQYF
TRBV19	TRBJ1-1	.	CASRYREGPRNTEAFF
TRBV5-1	TRBJ2-7	.	CASSFGQAYEQYF
TRBV2	TRBJ2-3	.	CASSDPGAADTQYF
TRBV27	TRBJ2-3	.	CASSFNLGGGTDTQYF
TRBV3-1	TRBJ1-4	.	CASRETGTVDEKLFF
TRBV12-5	TRBJ2-1	.	CASGLETYNEQFF
TRBV7-2	TRBJ1-5	.	CASNRWGSNQPQHF
TRBV27	TRBJ2-7	medium-sized	CASSRQGYEQYF
TRBV7-6	TRBJ1-1	.	CASSPLGGLNTEAFF
TRBV25-1	TRBJ1-1	medium-sized	CASSSRVNTEAFF
TRBV7-8	TRBJ2-3	.	CASSERGDTDTQYF
TRBV11-2	TRBJ2-1	.	CASSPGLAGHNEQFF
TRBV5-5	TRBJ2-7	.	CASTTEGDYAHGEQYF
TRBV20-1	TRBJ2-3	.	CSARDLRTSGSQGDTQYF
TRBV4-1	TRBJ2-7	.	CASSQDIQDRATKYEQYF
TRBV21-1	TRBJ2-7	.	CASSRTFGTGRYEQYF
TRBV9	TRBJ1-1	.	CASSGTLGGVPAFF
TRBV7-2	TRBJ1-1	medium-sized	CASSSYLNTEAFF
TRBV7-9	TRBJ2-7	.	CASSPPKPGELYEQYF
TRBV6-2/TRBV6-3	TRBJ2-1	.	CASSYAGNEQFF
TRBV7-9	TRBJ2-3	.	CASSPPLRITDTQYF
TRBV27	TRBJ2-7	.	CASRPPGAPYEQYF
TRBV29-1	TRBJ2-1	.	CSVDSSYNEQFF
TRBV12-3/TRBV12-4	TRBJ2-1	.	CASSLRLADEQFF
TRBV15	TRBJ1-5	.	CATSSRWGGNQPQHF
TRBV6-1	TRBJ1-1	.	CASSPRRLMNTEAFF
TRBV12-3/TRBV12-4	TRBJ2-7	medium-sized	CASSSGPLSPYEQYF
TRBV5-1	TRBJ1-6	.	CASSPADLGDSPLHF
TRBV5-5	TRBJ2-2	large	CASSLAFQGELFF
TRBV15	TRBJ2-7	.	CATSRGSGSDQYF
TRBV27	TRBJ2-7	.	CASSPGTSGYEQYF
TRBV20-1	TRBJ1-1	medium-sized	CSARVGGRFAFF
TRBV28	TRBJ1-5	medium-sized	CASSLPRGPQHF
TRBV24-1	TRBJ2-3	medium-sized	CATSDQEKEEGPDTQYF
TRBV20-1	TRBJ2-1	.	CSARQGGGNEQFF
TRBV3-1	TRBJ2-3	.	CASSQDIVSGGTDTQYF
TRBV4-3	TRBJ2-7	.	CASSQDHSSSYEQYF
TRBV25-1	TRBJ1-5	.	CASSARQGEFEPQHF
TRBV20-1	TRBJ1-2	medium-sized	CSAADREYGYTF
TRBV27	TRBJ2-7	.	CASSWGIEQYF
TRBV20-1	TRBJ2-6	medium-sized	CSARPSGAYGANVLTF
TRBV28	TRBJ2-7	.	CASSLFRTGPYEQYF